This TCR beta chain was identified during a study of T cells after yellow fever vaccination. TCRdb itself ran the 5' RACE reads through MiXCR, one entry per CDR3 protein. This table has approximately 300,000 distinct CDR3 sequences, around 7% appearing once. V shed 4 bases and J shed 4 bases, with 16 bases lying between them. This CDR3 spans 15 amino acids. CDR1 and CDR2 from the germline V gene are SEHNR and FQNEAQ (reference sequence). A few counts support this clonotype. The V gene is TRBV7-9, the J gene TRBJ1-2; D is unresolved. This TCR came from a man in his late teens or twenties who received the YFV17D yellow fever vaccine. The sequencing used PBMCs, collected approximately 47 days after the first yellow fever vaccination. The CDR3 region has the DNA TGTGCCAGCAGCTACTACGAGGGCCCGGGCTATGGCTACACCTTC. Amino acids: CASSYYEGPGYGYTF.